This TCR beta chain was captured by sequencing in a study of blood T cell repertoires in COVID-19. In the study overall: The United States, Italy and Spain were the sources of the acute and convalescent COVID-19 samples. Sample material is recorded as cDNA or gDNA derived from T cells, B-cell-depleted T cells, or PBMCs.

Per the original data handling: Reference gene primer amplification gave nucleated cell count estimates. TCRdb's table, derived via immunoSEQ multiplex PCR, lists solely in-frame clones and lacks some. The V and J calls and clone size come from that table; D and trimming were worked out from the DNA. The data hold 50,000 to 70,000 clones, with 65% to 90% observed a single time. Germline assignment: CDR1 SGHRS and CDR2 YFSETQ. This CDR3 is 13 amino acids long. V was pared by 6 bases and J by 3 bases, with 12 bases between. The chain carries TRBV5-1 and TRBJ1-2; unclear D gene. The sample taken for sequencing was peripheral blood. The TCR originated in a woman aged 55-70 years with acute or convalescent COVID-19. CDR3 sequence: CASTGNNDYGYTF. The DNA for the CDR3 is TGCGCCAGCACTGGCAACAACGACTATGGCTACACCTTC.